The entry below describes one T cell receptor beta chain. Antigen: not known. The data originate from a study of T cell responses to AZD1222 COVID-19 vaccine. The study's findings and limits: The donor group comprised mostly white British people and more females; the analysis possibly underestimated clonal diversity. In all cases, repertoires were sampled only after the peak T cell response.

TCRdb's copy holds only in-frame clones and misses some; the assay was immunoSEQ multiplex PCR. The repertoire includes roughly 120,000 clones, roughly 84% of them detected once, and approximately 6.6% sits in the top ten. The TCR comes from an adult in good health. Sample: peripheral blood, taken on day 0 of AZD1222 vaccination.

The CDR3 DNA reads TGTGCCAGCAGCCCCCGGGCGGTGGGATCCAAAAACATTCAGTACTTC. Protein product: CASSPRAVGSKNIQYF. The V call is TRBV13, the J call TRBJ2-4; no clear D. Trimming removed 5 bases at V and 2 bases at J, with 16 bases between. This CDR3 has 16 residues. Looked up from germline, CDR1 is PRHDT and CDR2 is FYEKMQ (reference sequence).